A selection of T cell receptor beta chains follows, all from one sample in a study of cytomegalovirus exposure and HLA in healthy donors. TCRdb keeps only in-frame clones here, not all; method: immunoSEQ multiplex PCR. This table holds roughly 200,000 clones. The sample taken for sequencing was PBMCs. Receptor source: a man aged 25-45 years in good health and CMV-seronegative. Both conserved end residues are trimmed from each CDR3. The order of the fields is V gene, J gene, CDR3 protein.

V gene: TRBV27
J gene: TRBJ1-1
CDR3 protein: ASSLFRNTEAF

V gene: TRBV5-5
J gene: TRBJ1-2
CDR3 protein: ASSPQTGNYGYT

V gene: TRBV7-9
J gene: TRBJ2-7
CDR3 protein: ASSPHSSYEQY

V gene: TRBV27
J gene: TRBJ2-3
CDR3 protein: ASRGLAGTDTQY

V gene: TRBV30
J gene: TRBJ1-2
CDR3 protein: AWRQGEYGYT

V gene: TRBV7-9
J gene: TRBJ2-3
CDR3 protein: ASSLGSSPADTQY

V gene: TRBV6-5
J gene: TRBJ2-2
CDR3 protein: ASKTASEYTGELF

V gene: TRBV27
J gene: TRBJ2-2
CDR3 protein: ASSPTSGRTNTGELF

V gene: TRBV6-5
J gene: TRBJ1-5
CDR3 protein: ASSLRQGNQPQH

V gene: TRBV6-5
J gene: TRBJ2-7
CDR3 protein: ASSIGQGAEQY

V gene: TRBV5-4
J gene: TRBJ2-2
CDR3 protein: ASSSRGGISGELF

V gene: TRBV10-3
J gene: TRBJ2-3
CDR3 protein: AIRDRLSTDTQY

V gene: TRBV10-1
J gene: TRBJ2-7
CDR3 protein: ASSLAGTEQY

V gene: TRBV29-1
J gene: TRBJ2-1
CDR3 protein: SAERRRLANEQF

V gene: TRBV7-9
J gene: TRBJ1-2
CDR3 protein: ASSRGGDYGYT

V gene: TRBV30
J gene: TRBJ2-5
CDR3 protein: ACRGYRETQY

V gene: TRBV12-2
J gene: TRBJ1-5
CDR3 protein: ASRFVLRGRFGNQPQH

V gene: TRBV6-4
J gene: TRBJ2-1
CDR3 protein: ASSDFSGSSYNEQF

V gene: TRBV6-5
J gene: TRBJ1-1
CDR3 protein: ASSYTGNTEAF

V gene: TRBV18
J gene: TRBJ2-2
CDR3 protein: ASSPQSEGTGELF

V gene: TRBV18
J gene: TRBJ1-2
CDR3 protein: ASSPTPNYGYT

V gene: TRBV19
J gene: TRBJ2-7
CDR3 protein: ASSIGGQIYEQY

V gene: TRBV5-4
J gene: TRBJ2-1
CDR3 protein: ASSFEDEQF

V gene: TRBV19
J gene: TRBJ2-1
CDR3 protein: ASSIGSPKLTSGYNEQF

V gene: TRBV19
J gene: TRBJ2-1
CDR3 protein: ASSYSAGGRYNEQF

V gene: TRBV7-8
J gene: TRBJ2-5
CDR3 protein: ASSSREDRWDQETQY

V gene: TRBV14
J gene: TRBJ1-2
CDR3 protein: ASSRGTGDYGYT